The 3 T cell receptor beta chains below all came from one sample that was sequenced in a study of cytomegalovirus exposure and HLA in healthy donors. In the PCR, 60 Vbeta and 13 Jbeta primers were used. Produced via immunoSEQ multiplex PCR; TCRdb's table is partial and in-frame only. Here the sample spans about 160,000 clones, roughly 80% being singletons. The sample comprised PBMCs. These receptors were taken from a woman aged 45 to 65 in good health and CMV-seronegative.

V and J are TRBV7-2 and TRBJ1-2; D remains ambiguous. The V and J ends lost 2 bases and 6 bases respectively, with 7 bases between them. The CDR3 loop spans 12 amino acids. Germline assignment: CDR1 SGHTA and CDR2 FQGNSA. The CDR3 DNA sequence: TGTGCCAGCAGCTTAAATCTTGATGGCTACACCTTC. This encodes CASSLNLDGYTF.

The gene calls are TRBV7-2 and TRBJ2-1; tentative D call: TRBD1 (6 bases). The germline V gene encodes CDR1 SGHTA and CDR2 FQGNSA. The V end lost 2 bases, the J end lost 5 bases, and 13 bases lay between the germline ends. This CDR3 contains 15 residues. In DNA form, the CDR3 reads TGTGCCAGCAGCTTACTTGGGGGCCCCGACAATGAGCAGTTCTTC. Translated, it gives CASSLLGGPDNEQFF.

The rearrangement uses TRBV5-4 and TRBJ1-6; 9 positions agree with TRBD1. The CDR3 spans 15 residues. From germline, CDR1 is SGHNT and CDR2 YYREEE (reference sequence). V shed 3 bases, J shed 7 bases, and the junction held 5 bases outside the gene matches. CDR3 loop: CASSSQGAKNSPLHF. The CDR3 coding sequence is TGTGCCAGCAGCTCACAGGGGGCTAAAAATTCACCCCTCCACTTT.